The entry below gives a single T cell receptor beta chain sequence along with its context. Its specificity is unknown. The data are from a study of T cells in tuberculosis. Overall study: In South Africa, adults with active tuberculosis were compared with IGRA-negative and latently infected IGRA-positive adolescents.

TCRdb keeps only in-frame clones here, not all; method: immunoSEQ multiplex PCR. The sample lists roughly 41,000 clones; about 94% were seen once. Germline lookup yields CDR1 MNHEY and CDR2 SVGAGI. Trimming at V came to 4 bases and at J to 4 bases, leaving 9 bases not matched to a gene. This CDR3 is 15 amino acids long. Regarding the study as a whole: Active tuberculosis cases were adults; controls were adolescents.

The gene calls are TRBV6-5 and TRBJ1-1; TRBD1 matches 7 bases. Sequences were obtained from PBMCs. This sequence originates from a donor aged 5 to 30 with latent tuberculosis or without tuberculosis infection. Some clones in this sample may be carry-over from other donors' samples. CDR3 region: CASSSLGRGITEAFF. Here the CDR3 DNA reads TGTGCCAGCAGTTCATTGGGCAGGGGGATCACTGAAGCTTTCTTT.